The 15 T cell receptor beta chains listed next were all sequenced from one sample in a study of T cell responses to AZD1222 COVID-19 vaccine. TCRdb's copy holds only in-frame clones and misses some; the assay was immunoSEQ multiplex PCR. The sample records about 110,000 clones, 94% being singletons. This specimen consisted of peripheral blood, obtained 28 days after the second AZD1222 dose. All receptors derive from an adult who received the AZD1222 COVID-19 vaccine.

The chain employs TRBV6-5 and TRBJ1-4, with unresolved D. The germline CDR1 and CDR2 sequences are MNHEY and SVGAGI. V was clipped by 6 bases and J by 3 bases, with 14 bases between them. This CDR3 is built from 15 residues. CDR3 sequence: CASRNGQPANEKLFF. The CDR3 DNA sequence: TGTGCCAGCAGGAACGGGCAGCCGGCTAATGAAAAACTGTTTTTT.

This sequence joins TRBV19 and TRBJ1-1, with no clear D. Deletions cut 11 bases from V and 7 bases from J, with 20 bases between. There are 13 residues in the CDR3. From germline, CDR1 is LNHDA and CDR2 SQIVND (reference sequence). The CDR3 nucleotides read TGTGCCGCCGTTGGGCCCCACTACGATGAAGCTTTCTTT. This gives the protein CAAVGPHYDEAFF. The whole variable domain, filled in from reference TRBV19 and TRBJ1-1, reads DGGITQSPKYLFRKEGQNVTLSCEQNLNHDAMYWYRQDPGQGLRLIYYSQIVNDFQKGDIAEGYSVSREKKESFPLTVTSAQKNPTAFYLCAAVGPHYDEAFFGQGTRLTVV.

This chain connects TRBV3-1 (or the pseudogene TRBV3-2) to TRBJ1-1; D is possibly TRBD1 (6 bases). CDR3 size: 14 residues. The germline V and J ends were trimmed by 3 bases and 4 bases, with 12 bases remaining between them. Germline loops: CDR1 LGHDT, CDR2 YNNKEL (reference sequence). CDR3 sequence reads: CASSHGEGGTEAFF. CDR3 nucleotides: TGTGCCAGCAGCCACGGGGAAGGGGGCACTGAAGCTTTCTTT.

Regarding this clone: Sequence at one end of the junction differs from germline and may be a read error. In the same sample, other DNA sequences code for this CDR3. This chain connects TRBV3-1 (or the pseudogene TRBV3-2) to TRBJ1-6; TRBD1 matches 8 bases. This CDR3 is built from 16 residues. Germline V gives CDR1 LGHDT, CDR2 YNNKEL (reference sequence). CDR3 residues: CASSQGQGTNNSPLHF. CDR3 nucleotides: TGTGCCAGCAGCCAAGGACAGGGGACGAATAATTCACCCCTTCACTTT.

The chain recombines TRBV6-5 with TRBJ1-1; D unclear. Germline loops: CDR1 MNHEY, CDR2 SVGAGI. The CDR3 extends over 13 amino acids. V dropped 7 bases and J dropped 3 bases, with 12 bases sitting between them. The CDR3 nucleotides are TGTGCCAGCAAGGCTCTCCTGGACACTGAAGCTTTCTTT. It translates to CASKALLDTEAFF.

Of note for this clone: Other DNA sequences in this specimen translate into the identical CDR3. V usage is TRBV7-9 and J usage is TRBJ1-1; D unclear. V dropped 3 bases and J dropped 0 bases, with 8 bases sitting between them. Germline CDR1 is SEHNR and CDR2 is FQNEAQ (reference sequence). The CDR3 length is 14 residues. The DNA for the CDR3 is TGTGCCAGCAGCTTCGAGCAGATGAACACTGAAGCTTTCTTT. This encodes CASSFEQMNTEAFF.

The gene calls are TRBV5-6 and TRBJ1-2; no firm D call. The CDR3 has 14 amino acids. Germline CDR1 and CDR2: SGHDT and YYEEEE. Trimming shortened V by 0 bases and J by 6 bases, and 12 bases separated the two germline ends. The CDR3 DNA reads TGTGCCAGCAGCTTGGTAGGGTCTGGACATGGCTACACCTTC. Translated: CASSLVGSGHGYTF.

The chain uses TRBV18 and TRBJ1-5; TRBD1 might be the D (6 bases). CDR3 length equals 14 residues. CDR1 and CDR2 from the germline V gene are KGHSH and LQKENI. V shed 2 bases and J shed 6 bases, with 11 bases lying between them. CDR3 DNA: TGTGCCAGCTCACCAAGGGGGGCGGGTCAGCCCCAGCATTTT. This encodes CASSPRGAGQPQHF.

This chain links TRBV6-2 or TRBV6-3 with TRBJ1-5, with 7 positions matching TRBD1. CDR3 size: 18 residues. After removal of 6 bases from V and 5 bases from J, the junction contained 19 bases not matched to a gene. CDR1 and CDR2 (germline): MNHEY, SVGEGT. The CDR3 sequence: CASSDRGTAHKTDQPQHF. The CDR3 region has the DNA TGTGCCAGCAGCGACCGAGGGACAGCACATAAAACGGATCAGCCCCAGCATTTT.

V gene TRBV5-1 combines with J gene TRBJ1-1; TRBD1 aligns across 10 bases. The junction had 6 bases not matched to a gene; V was cut back by 3 bases and J by 1 base. The CDR3 extends over 16 amino acids. Germline CDR1 and CDR2: SGHRS and YFSETQ. CDR3 coding DNA: TGCGCCAGCAGCTCTGGGACAGGGGTACGGAACACTGAAGCTTTCTTT. Translation: CASSSGTGVRNTEAFF.

The chain joins TRBV27 to TRBJ2-7, with 12 bases matching TRBD2. CDR1 and CDR2 (germline): MNHEY, SMNVEV (reference sequence). The length of the CDR3 is 14 residues. The junction had 4 bases not matched to a gene; V was cut back by 9 bases and J by 1 base. As DNA, the CDR3 is TGTGCCAGTGGACTAGCGGGAATTTCCTACGAGCAGTACTTC. It is translated as CASGLAGISYEQYF.

The chain joins TRBV5-5 to TRBJ2-1; possibly TRBD1 or TRBD2 for D (5 bases each). The V and J ends lost 4 bases and 0 bases respectively, with 14 bases between them. The CDR3 extends over 16 amino acids. Germline values: CDR1 SGHKS, CDR2 YYEKEE (reference sequence). The CDR3 nucleotides are TGTGCCAGCAGCCGCGAGTGGGGGAGCTCCTACAATGAGCAGTTCTTC. Amino acids: CASSREWGSSYNEQFF.

The V gene is TRBV7-9, the J gene TRBJ2-2; D is ambiguous. Per germline, CDR1 SEHNR and CDR2 FQNEAQ (reference sequence). Trimming removed 3 bases at V and 0 bases at J, with 11 bases between. The CDR3 runs to 16 residues. The CDR3 protein is CASSLTGGSNTGELFF. The CDR3 DNA reads as TGTGCCAGCAGCTTGACGGGCGGATCGAACACCGGGGAGCTGTTTTTT.

The chain couples TRBV2 to TRBJ2-4; D is uncertain. Per the germline V gene, CDR1 is SNHLY and CDR2 is FYNNEI. The CDR3 is 13 amino acids. Trimming took off 8 bases at V and 0 bases at J, with 8 bases between the two ends. The CDR3 DNA follows: TGTGCCAGCCTGGATCTAGCCAAAAACATTCAGTACTTC. Translation: CASLDLAKNIQYF.

This clone was detected a few times. CDR3 loop: CASSYSGSAPEAFF. CDR3 nucleotide sequence: TGTGCCAGCAGTTACTCCGGGTCAGCCCCTGAAGCTTTCTTT. The chain carries TRBV6-5 and TRBJ1-1; no definite D call. The CDR3 extends over 14 amino acids. V shed 0 bases and J shed 6 bases, with 11 bases lying between them. Per germline, CDR1 MNHEY and CDR2 SVGAGI.